A single sample gave rise to the 14 T cell receptor beta chains below, sequenced in a study of blood T cell repertoires in COVID-19. The method was immunoSEQ multiplex PCR; TCRdb's version includes in-frame clones alone and lacks a portion of them. The table records around 270,000 clones, around 87% of them present only once. The sample comprised peripheral blood. The origin of the receptors is a woman between 50 and 59 years old with acute or convalescent COVID-19.

Here the CDR3 DNA reads TGTGCCAGCAGCCTAGGTTTGTATAGCAATCAGCCCCAGCATTTT. It codes for CASSLGLYSNQPQHF. The chain links TRBV5-4 to TRBJ1-5; no clear D gene. V gave up 4 bases and J gave up 0 bases, with 11 bases separating them. Germline V CDR1 and CDR2: SGHNT, YYREEE (reference sequence). This CDR3 is built from 15 residues.

V usage is TRBV19 and J usage is TRBJ2-3; 11 nucleotides agree with TRBD2. The germline gives CDR1 LNHDA, CDR2 SQIVND (reference sequence). CDR3 length: 19 residues. The V gene end was trimmed by 8 bases and the J gene end by 1 base; junction bases not matched to a gene: 17. Written as DNA, the CDR3 is TGTGCCAGTCCCCAAGGAGGTCTAGCGGGAGGAGAGGGCACAGATACGCAGTATTTT. As protein: CASPQGGLAGGEGTDTQYF.

The J gene is TRBJ1-1, the V gene TRBV28; D is ambiguous. Trimming stripped 5 bases from V and 4 bases from J, with 23 bases between. Germline values: CDR1 MDHEN, CDR2 SYDVKM. This CDR3 region has 17 residues. The CDR3 protein is CASSTHLGEGVSTEAFF. The CDR3 DNA sequence: TGTGCCAGCAGTACACATTTGGGTGAGGGAGTATCCACTGAAGCTTTCTTT.

The V and J genes are TRBV7-2 and TRBJ2-1, with TRBD1 identical over 9 bases. The CDR3 sequence is 16 residues long. V trimming: 6 bases; J trimming: 4 bases; junction bases outside the gene matches: 10. Germline CDR1 and CDR2: SGHTA and FQGNSA. The CDR3 sequence is CASSTTGTGLYNEQFF. Here the CDR3 DNA reads TGTGCCAGCAGTACGACCGGGACAGGGCTATACAATGAGCAGTTCTTC. The full variable domain, with the rest looked up from reference TRBV7-2 and TRBJ2-1, is GAGVSQSPSNKVTEKGKDVELRCDPISGHTALYWYRQSLGQGLEFLIYFQGNSAPDKSGLPSDRFSAERTGGSVSTLTIQRTQQEDSAVYLCASSTTGTGLYNEQFFGPGTRLTVL.

The chain carries TRBV29-1 and TRBJ1-1; D perhaps matches TRBD1 (5 bases). In germline, CDR1 is SQVTM, CDR2 ANQGSEA. This CDR3 region has 12 residues. Trimming removed 2 bases from V and 5 bases from J, with 9 bases in between. CDR3: CSVELGGTEAFF. Here the CDR3 DNA reads TGCAGCGTTGAACTGGGGGGGACTGAAGCTTTCTTT.

CDR3 sequence (DNA): TGTGCCAGCAGCCCCGGACAGCGTAATGAAAAACTGTTTTTT. Amino acids: CASSPGQRNEKLFF. J is TRBJ1-4 and V is TRBV5-8, with a possible D match to TRBD1 (6 bases). This CDR3 has 14 amino acids. Trimming stripped 4 bases from V and 4 bases from J, with 11 bases between. Germline values: CDR1 SGHTS, CDR2 YDEGEE.

The chain links TRBV28 to TRBJ1-1; D is unclear. The CDR3 sequence is 13 residues long. V lost 8 bases to trimming and J lost 4 bases, with 14 bases between them. The germline V gene has CDR1 MDHEN and CDR2 SYDVKM. The CDR3 spells CASLLQSSTEAFF. The DNA for the CDR3 is TGTGCCAGCCTACTTCAATCGAGCACTGAAGCTTTCTTT. Full variable domain (outside the CDR3, taken from reference TRBV28 and TRBJ1-1): DVKVTQSSRYLVKRTGEKVFLECVQDMDHENMFWYRQDPGLGLRLIYFSYDVKMKEKGDIPEGYSVSREKKERFSLILESASTNQTSMYLCASLLQSSTEAFFGQGTRLTVV.

The chain uses TRBV19 and TRBJ2-1; 8 bases fit TRBD1. The V gene end was trimmed by 3 bases and the J gene end by 2 bases; junction bases not matched to a gene: 3. The CDR3 runs 15 residues. CDR1 is LNHDA and CDR2 is SQIVND in the germline V gene (reference sequence). CDR3 DNA sequence: TGTGCCAGTAGTATCGACAGGGGTGCCTACAATGAGCAGTTCTTC. It is translated as CASSIDRGAYNEQFF.

J is TRBJ1-2 and V is TRBV2; TRBD1 agrees at 12 bases. V was pared by 6 bases and J by 3 bases, with 5 bases of the junction left unmatched. This CDR3 region has 15 residues. Per germline, CDR1 SNHLY and CDR2 FYNNEI. The CDR3 is CASRWDRGRDYGYTF. The CDR3, as DNA: TGTGCCAGCAGATGGGACAGGGGGCGCGACTATGGCTACACCTTC. The variable domain in full, with the rest retrieved from reference TRBV2 and TRBJ1-2, is EPEVTQTPSHQVTQMGQEVILRCVPISNHLYFYWYRQILGQKVEFLVSFYNNEISEKSEIFDDQFSVERPDGSNFTLKIRSTKLEDSAMYFCASRWDRGRDYGYTFGSGTRLTVV.

CDR3 sequence reads: CASSSGTGARSYNSPLHF. The CDR3 bases are TGTGCCAGCAGTTCCGGGACAGGGGCGCGGTCCTATAATTCACCCCTCCACTTT. The chain links TRBV28 to TRBJ1-6, with TRBD1 matching 10 bases. The CDR3 spans 18 residues. CDR1 is MDHEN and CDR2 is SYDVKM in the germline V gene. V was pared by 4 bases and J by 1 base, with 7 bases of the junction left unmatched.

The chain links TRBV11-2 to TRBJ1-1; D gene ambiguous. Germline lookup yields CDR1 SGHAT and CDR2 FQNNGV. The CDR3 runs 14 residues. Trimming removed 7 bases at V and 0 bases at J, with 12 bases between. In DNA, the CDR3 is TGTGCCAGCACCAGAACTAGGATGAACACTGAAGCTTTCTTT. This encodes CASTRTRMNTEAFF.

In this sample, this clone turned up once. This chain joins TRBV28 and TRBJ1-2, with D tentatively TRBD1 (6 bases). V was pared by 2 bases and J by 4 bases, with 11 bases between. The V gene's germline CDR1 is MDHEN and CDR2 SYDVKM. The CDR3 sequence is 14 residues long. CDR3 amino acids: CASSLGGSLYGYTF. CDR3 sequence (DNA): TGTGCCAGCAGTTTAGGGGGCAGCCTCTATGGCTACACCTTC.

The chain uses TRBV7-2 and TRBJ1-3; D is possibly TRBD1 (6 bases). V lost 8 bases and J 1 base, leaving 9 bases between the germline ends. The CDR3 contains 13 residues. CDR1 and CDR2 (germline): SGHTA, FQGNSA. CDR3 coding DNA: TGTGCCAGCGGCAGGGGTTCTGGAAACACCATATATTTT. Amino acid sequence: CASGRGSGNTIYF.

This sequence joins TRBV9 and TRBJ2-3; 9 bases are shared with TRBD2. CDR3 length: 17 residues. The V gene end was trimmed by 2 bases and the J gene end by 0 bases; junction bases not matched to a gene: 7. The germline V gene encodes CDR1 SGDLS and CDR2 YYNGEE. CDR3 bases: TGTGCCAGCAGCGTCCGAGGACTAGCGTCTAGCACAGATACGCAGTATTTT. Protein sequence: CASSVRGLASSTDTQYF. Variable domain in full (rest from reference TRBV9 and TRBJ2-3): DSGVTQTPKHLITATGQRVTLRCSPRSGDLSVYWYQQSLDQGLQFLIQYYNGEERAKGNILERFSAQQFPDLHSELNLSSLELGDSALYFCASSVRGLASSTDTQYFGPGTRLTVL.